This T cell receptor beta chain was obtained from a study of Ad26.COV2.S vaccination and SARS-CoV-2 variants. Overall study context: Participants got Ad26.COV2.S intramuscularly, once or twice 56 days apart. Regarding the study as a whole: Estimates derived from TCR breadth and depth analyses may have underestimated total T cell responses. Recipients given vaccine exceeded placebo recipients in spike-specific TCR breadth.

Treatment in this sample: over 15 received Ad26.COV2.S at low or high dose, single or two shots; several received placebo; per-sample allocation not given. It was on day 63 after the first vaccine or placebo injection that samples were taken. Vaccination used an Ad26 vector expressing Wuhan-strain SARS-CoV-2 spike. Comment on this clone: Its antigen is as yet unknown.

The germline gives CDR1 MDHEN, CDR2 SYDVKM. The CDR3 runs 15 residues. V gave up 3 bases and J gave up 0 bases, with 6 bases separating them. The assay was immunoSEQ multiplex PCR, and TCRdb's table has in-frame clones only and misses some. The data contain 410,000 or so clones, over 80% of them singletons. The rearrangement joins TRBV28 to TRBJ2-6; D unclear. This specimen consisted of peripheral blood, obtained in a trial of Ad26.COV2.S vaccine versus placebo. The origin of this receptor is a person aged 18-60 years who received the Ad26.COV2.S COVID-19 vaccine or a placebo. The CDR3 region has the DNA TGTGCCAGCAGTTTCAGGAGCTCTGGGGCCAACGTCCTGACTTTC. It is translated as CASSFRSSGANVLTF. The complete variable domain, with remaining parts taken from reference TRBV28 and TRBJ2-6, reads DVKVTQSSRYLVKRTGEKVFLECVQDMDHENMFWYRQDPGLGLRLIYFSYDVKMKEKGDIPEGYSVSREKKERFSLILESASTNQTSMYLCASSFRSSGANVLTFGAGSRLTVL.